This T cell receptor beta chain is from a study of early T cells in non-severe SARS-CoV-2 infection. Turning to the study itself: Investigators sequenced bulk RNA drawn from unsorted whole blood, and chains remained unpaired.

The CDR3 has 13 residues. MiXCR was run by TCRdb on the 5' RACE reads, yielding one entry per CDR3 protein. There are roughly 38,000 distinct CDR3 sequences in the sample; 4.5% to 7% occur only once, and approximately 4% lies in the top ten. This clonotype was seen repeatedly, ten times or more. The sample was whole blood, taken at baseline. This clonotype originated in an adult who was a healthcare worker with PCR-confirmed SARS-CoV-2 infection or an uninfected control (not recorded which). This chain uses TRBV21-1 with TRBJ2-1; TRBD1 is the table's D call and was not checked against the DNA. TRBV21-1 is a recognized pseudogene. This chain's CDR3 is CAIPPSPVNEQFF. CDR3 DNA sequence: TGTGCCATCCCCCCTTCTCCGGTCAATGAGCAGTTCTTC.